Presented here are 20 T cell receptor beta chains from one specimen sequenced in a study of blood T cell repertoires in COVID-19. Using immunoSEQ multiplex PCR, the repertoire was profiled, and TCRdb retains in-frame clones only, with some absent. The top ten hold approximately 8% of the sample, which has 110,000 to 150,000 clones, 60% to 85% seen once. Sequenced: peripheral blood. These receptors came from a middle-aged man with active or convalescent COVID-19.

The chain has TRBV19 and TRBJ2-7; maybe TRBD2 (6 bases). CDR1 LNHDA and CDR2 SQIVND come from the germline V gene (reference sequence). CDR3 length equals 11 residues. Trimming took 10 bases from V and 6 from J, leaving 13 bases between them. Here the CDR3 DNA reads TGTGCCACCACGGCCGGGGGCGAGCAGTACTTC. This translates into CATTAGGEQYF. Supplemented by reference TRBV19 and TRBJ2-7, the full variable domain reads DGGITQSPKYLFRKEGQNVTLSCEQNLNHDAMYWYRQDPGQGLRLIYYSQIVNDFQKGDIAEGYSVSREKKESFPLTVTSAQKNPTAFYLCATTAGGEQYFGPGTRLTVT.

The chain couples TRBV21-1 to TRBJ2-7; TRBD1, the D gene given by the table, was not confirmed from the DNA. TRBV21-1 is labeled a pseudogene. The CDR3 extends over 14 amino acids. As DNA, the CDR3 is TGTGCTAACCCAGGGACAGGGGGCATAGGCGAGCAGTACTTC. Protein product: CANPGTGGIGEQYF.

The V and J genes are TRBV10-3 and TRBJ1-1, with TRBD1 as a possible D gene (6 bases). This CDR3 is 14 amino acids long. The germline gives CDR1 ENHRY, CDR2 SYGVKD. The V end lost 6 bases, the J end lost 1 base, and 12 bases lay between the germline ends. CDR3 bases: TGTGCCATCAGGGGACGGACAGCGAACACTGAAGCTTTCTTT. It is translated as CAIRGRTANTEAFF.

The gene calls are TRBV5-1 and TRBJ2-7, with D maybe TRBD1 (6 bases). This CDR3 is 14 amino acids long. From germline, CDR1 is SGHRS and CDR2 YFSETQ. V dropped 4 bases and J dropped 4 bases, with 15 bases sitting between them. CDR3 residues: CASSPPWDTYEQYF. In DNA form, the CDR3 reads TGCGCCAGCAGCCCCCCGTGGGACACATACGAGCAGTACTTC.

The rearrangement links TRBV7-9 to TRBJ2-1, with 7 bases matching TRBD2. The germline CDR1 and CDR2 sequences are SEHNR and FQNEAQ (reference sequence). The CDR3 is 14 amino acids. V trimming: 7 bases; J trimming: 5 bases; junction bases outside the gene matches: 8. CDR3 bases: TGTGCCAGCACTCCTGGGGAGGGGAACAATGAGCAGTTCTTC. Translated, it gives CASTPGEGNNEQFF.

The chain carries TRBV7-2 and TRBJ1-2, with TRBD1 matching over 7 bases. The CDR3 loop spans 16 amino acids. V trimming: 2 bases; J trimming: 4 bases; junction bases outside the gene matches: 10. Germline lookup yields CDR1 SGHTA and CDR2 FQGNSA. The CDR3: CASSLNPTGWTYGYTF. The CDR3 bases are TGTGCCAGCAGCTTAAACCCGACAGGGTGGACCTATGGCTACACCTTC. The complete variable domain, with remaining parts taken from reference TRBV7-2 and TRBJ1-2, reads GAGVSQSPSNKVTEKGKDVELRCDPISGHTALYWYRQSLGQGLEFLIYFQGNSAPDKSGLPSDRFSAERTGGSVSTLTIQRTQQEDSAVYLCASSLNPTGWTYGYTFGSGTRLTVV.

There are many counts of this clone. This chain uses TRBV6-5 with TRBJ1-1; D is possibly TRBD1 (6 bases). V gave up 6 bases and J gave up 2 bases, with 16 bases separating them. This CDR3 spans 15 amino acids. CDR1 MNHEY and CDR2 SVGAGI come from the germline V gene. CDR3 nucleotide sequence: TGTGCCAGCAGGCCGGGACACCGGCCAAACACTGAAGCTTTCTTT. Its protein product is CASRPGHRPNTEAFF.

The sample holds one count of this clone. V gene TRBV20-1 combines with J gene TRBJ2-1; D is ambiguous. Germline CDR1 reads DFQATT; CDR2 reads SNEGSKA (reference sequence). The CDR3 consists of 11 residues. The ends were cut back, 1 base at V and 8 bases at J, with 6 bases in the middle. The CDR3: CSARVSHEQFF. CDR3 in DNA: TGCAGTGCTAGAGTTAGCCATGAGCAGTTCTTC.

Only one count was recorded for this clone. The V and J genes are TRBV14 and TRBJ1-6; 7 bases match TRBD1. This CDR3 is built from 21 residues. CDR1 is SGHDN, CDR2 FVKESK, per germline. Trimming took 0 bases from V and 5 from J; bases not matched to a gene: 19. The CDR3 DNA follows: TGTGCCAGCAGCCAAGAATTTGGTGACAACTCGATTAGGGGGCATAATTCACCCCTCCACTTT. Translation gives CASSQEFGDNSIRGHNSPLHF.

The chain carries TRBV21-1 and TRBJ2-3; TRBD2, the D gene given by the table, was not confirmed from the DNA. TRBV21-1 is given as a pseudogene. This CDR3 spans 16 amino acids. The CDR3 protein is CASSKSVASGKDTQYF. The CDR3 nucleotides read TGTGCCAGCAGCAAATCCGTAGCCAGCGGGAAAGATACGCAGTATTTT.

The V gene is TRBV15, the J gene TRBJ1-5; D call uncertain. The CDR3 is 17 residues long. Germline CDR1 and CDR2: LNHNV and YYDKDF (reference sequence). V lost 0 bases to trimming and J lost 4 bases, with 16 bases between them. The CDR3 sequence: CATSRDRSPGGNQPQHF. Here the CDR3 DNA reads TGTGCCACCAGCAGAGATCGCTCCCCAGGAGGGAATCAGCCCCAGCATTTT.

This chain connects TRBV7-9 to TRBJ2-1, with a tentative D call TRBD2 (5 bases). Germline lookup yields CDR1 SEHNR and CDR2 FQNEAQ (reference sequence). The V gene lost 6 bases and the J gene lost 0 bases, with 15 bases spanning the gap. This CDR3 has 16 amino acids. The CDR3 DNA reads TGTGCCAGCAGGGATTTGGGGAGTAGCTCCTACAATGAGCAGTTCTTC. This translates into CASRDLGSSSYNEQFF.

This chain connects TRBV18 to TRBJ2-1; 10 positions agree with TRBD1. Germline V gene sequence: CDR1 KGHSH, CDR2 LQKENI. CDR3 size: 13 residues. J lost 8 bases, V lost 4 bases, and 2 bases had no gene match. The CDR3 DNA reads TGTGCCAGCTCACTAGGGACAGGGGATGAGCAGTTCTTC. It codes for CASSLGTGDEQFF.

The chain carries TRBV19 and TRBJ2-5, with a tentative D call TRBD1 (5 bases). V shed 5 bases and J shed 1 base, with 14 bases lying between them. This CDR3 comprises 15 residues. CDR1 and CDR2 (germline): LNHDA, SQIVND (reference sequence). The CDR3 loop is CASSLPSTAQETQYF. The DNA of the CDR3 is TGTGCCAGTAGTCTCCCATCGACAGCCCAAGAGACCCAGTACTTC.

The chain links TRBV5-6 to TRBJ1-3; D is uncertain. The CDR3 has 13 amino acids. V was clipped by 1 base and J by 0 bases, with 2 bases between them. Germline CDR1 reads SGHDT; CDR2 reads YYEEEE. The CDR3 spells CASSLYSGNTIYF. As DNA, the CDR3 is TGTGCCAGCAGCTTGTACTCTGGAAACACCATATATTTT. Variable domain in full (rest from reference TRBV5-6 and TRBJ1-3): DAGVTQSPTHLIKTRGQQVTLRCSPKSGHDTVSWYQQALGQGPQFIFQYYEEEERQRGNFPDRFSGHQFPNYSSELNVNALLLGDSALYLCASSLYSGNTIYFGEGSWLTVV.

The J gene is TRBJ2-5, the V gene TRBV5-1; TRBD1 aligns across 12 bases. The CDR3 runs to 16 residues. Germline V gene sequence: CDR1 SGHRS, CDR2 YFSETQ. J gave up 5 bases and V 0 bases, and 5 bases lay outside the gene matches. The CDR3 coding sequence is TGCGCCAGCAGCTTGGTGGGGACAGGGGGCACGGAGACCCAGTACTTC. This codes for CASSLVGTGGTETQYF.

There are many counts of this clone. The V call is TRBV28, the J call TRBJ2-1, with 9 bases fitting TRBD2. This CDR3 region has 14 residues. J gave up 1 base and V 6 bases, and 1 base lay outside the gene matches. The germline gives CDR1 MDHEN, CDR2 SYDVKM. The chain's CDR3 is CASRTSGSYNEQFF. The CDR3 DNA reads as TGTGCCAGCAGGACTAGCGGATCCTACAATGAGCAGTTCTTC.

This chain connects TRBV7-8 to TRBJ1-3; 7 bases fit TRBD1. The germline gives CDR1 SGHVS, CDR2 FQNEAQ. CDR3 length: 14 amino acids. The V and J ends lost 5 bases and 4 bases, in that order; junction bases with no gene match: 5. Here the CDR3 DNA reads TGTGCCAGCAGCGTGGACAGGTCGGGAAACACCATATATTTT. This encodes CASSVDRSGNTIYF.

V and J are TRBV24-1 and TRBJ2-5, with a possible D match to TRBD2 (6 bases). The CDR3 is 15 residues long. With 3 bases removed from V and 0 bases from J, the gap between germline ends came to 10 bases. Germline V gene lookup returns CDR1 KGHDR and CDR2 SFDVKD. The CDR3 sequence: CATSDPRENQETQYF. CDR3 coding DNA: TGTGCCACCAGTGATCCACGGGAGAACCAAGAGACCCAGTACTTC.

This chain joins TRBV9 and TRBJ2-7; perhaps TRBD2 as D (6 bases). Trimming cost V 0 bases and J 3 bases, with 13 bases left between them. Germline V gene lookup returns CDR1 SGDLS and CDR2 YYNGEE. The CDR3 is 15 amino acids. CDR3 protein: CASSVEAGPYYEQYF. The DNA for the CDR3 is TGTGCCAGCAGCGTAGAGGCGGGACCATACTACGAGCAGTACTTC.